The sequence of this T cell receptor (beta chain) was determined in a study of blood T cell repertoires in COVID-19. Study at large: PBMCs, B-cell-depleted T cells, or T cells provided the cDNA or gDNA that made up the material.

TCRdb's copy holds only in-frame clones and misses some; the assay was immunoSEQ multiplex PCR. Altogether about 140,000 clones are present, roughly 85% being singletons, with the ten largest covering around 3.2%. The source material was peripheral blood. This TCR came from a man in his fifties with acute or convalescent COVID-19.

The CDR3 here is CASSRRGGAQPQHF. The CDR3, as DNA: TGTGCCAGCAGTCGACGTGGGGGGGCTCAGCCCCAGCATTTT. The rearrangement uses TRBV2 and TRBJ1-5; D is possibly TRBD1 (6 bases). Per germline, CDR1 SNHLY and CDR2 FYNNEI. The CDR3 sequence is 14 residues long. V lost 5 bases to trimming and J lost 6 bases, with 14 bases between them.